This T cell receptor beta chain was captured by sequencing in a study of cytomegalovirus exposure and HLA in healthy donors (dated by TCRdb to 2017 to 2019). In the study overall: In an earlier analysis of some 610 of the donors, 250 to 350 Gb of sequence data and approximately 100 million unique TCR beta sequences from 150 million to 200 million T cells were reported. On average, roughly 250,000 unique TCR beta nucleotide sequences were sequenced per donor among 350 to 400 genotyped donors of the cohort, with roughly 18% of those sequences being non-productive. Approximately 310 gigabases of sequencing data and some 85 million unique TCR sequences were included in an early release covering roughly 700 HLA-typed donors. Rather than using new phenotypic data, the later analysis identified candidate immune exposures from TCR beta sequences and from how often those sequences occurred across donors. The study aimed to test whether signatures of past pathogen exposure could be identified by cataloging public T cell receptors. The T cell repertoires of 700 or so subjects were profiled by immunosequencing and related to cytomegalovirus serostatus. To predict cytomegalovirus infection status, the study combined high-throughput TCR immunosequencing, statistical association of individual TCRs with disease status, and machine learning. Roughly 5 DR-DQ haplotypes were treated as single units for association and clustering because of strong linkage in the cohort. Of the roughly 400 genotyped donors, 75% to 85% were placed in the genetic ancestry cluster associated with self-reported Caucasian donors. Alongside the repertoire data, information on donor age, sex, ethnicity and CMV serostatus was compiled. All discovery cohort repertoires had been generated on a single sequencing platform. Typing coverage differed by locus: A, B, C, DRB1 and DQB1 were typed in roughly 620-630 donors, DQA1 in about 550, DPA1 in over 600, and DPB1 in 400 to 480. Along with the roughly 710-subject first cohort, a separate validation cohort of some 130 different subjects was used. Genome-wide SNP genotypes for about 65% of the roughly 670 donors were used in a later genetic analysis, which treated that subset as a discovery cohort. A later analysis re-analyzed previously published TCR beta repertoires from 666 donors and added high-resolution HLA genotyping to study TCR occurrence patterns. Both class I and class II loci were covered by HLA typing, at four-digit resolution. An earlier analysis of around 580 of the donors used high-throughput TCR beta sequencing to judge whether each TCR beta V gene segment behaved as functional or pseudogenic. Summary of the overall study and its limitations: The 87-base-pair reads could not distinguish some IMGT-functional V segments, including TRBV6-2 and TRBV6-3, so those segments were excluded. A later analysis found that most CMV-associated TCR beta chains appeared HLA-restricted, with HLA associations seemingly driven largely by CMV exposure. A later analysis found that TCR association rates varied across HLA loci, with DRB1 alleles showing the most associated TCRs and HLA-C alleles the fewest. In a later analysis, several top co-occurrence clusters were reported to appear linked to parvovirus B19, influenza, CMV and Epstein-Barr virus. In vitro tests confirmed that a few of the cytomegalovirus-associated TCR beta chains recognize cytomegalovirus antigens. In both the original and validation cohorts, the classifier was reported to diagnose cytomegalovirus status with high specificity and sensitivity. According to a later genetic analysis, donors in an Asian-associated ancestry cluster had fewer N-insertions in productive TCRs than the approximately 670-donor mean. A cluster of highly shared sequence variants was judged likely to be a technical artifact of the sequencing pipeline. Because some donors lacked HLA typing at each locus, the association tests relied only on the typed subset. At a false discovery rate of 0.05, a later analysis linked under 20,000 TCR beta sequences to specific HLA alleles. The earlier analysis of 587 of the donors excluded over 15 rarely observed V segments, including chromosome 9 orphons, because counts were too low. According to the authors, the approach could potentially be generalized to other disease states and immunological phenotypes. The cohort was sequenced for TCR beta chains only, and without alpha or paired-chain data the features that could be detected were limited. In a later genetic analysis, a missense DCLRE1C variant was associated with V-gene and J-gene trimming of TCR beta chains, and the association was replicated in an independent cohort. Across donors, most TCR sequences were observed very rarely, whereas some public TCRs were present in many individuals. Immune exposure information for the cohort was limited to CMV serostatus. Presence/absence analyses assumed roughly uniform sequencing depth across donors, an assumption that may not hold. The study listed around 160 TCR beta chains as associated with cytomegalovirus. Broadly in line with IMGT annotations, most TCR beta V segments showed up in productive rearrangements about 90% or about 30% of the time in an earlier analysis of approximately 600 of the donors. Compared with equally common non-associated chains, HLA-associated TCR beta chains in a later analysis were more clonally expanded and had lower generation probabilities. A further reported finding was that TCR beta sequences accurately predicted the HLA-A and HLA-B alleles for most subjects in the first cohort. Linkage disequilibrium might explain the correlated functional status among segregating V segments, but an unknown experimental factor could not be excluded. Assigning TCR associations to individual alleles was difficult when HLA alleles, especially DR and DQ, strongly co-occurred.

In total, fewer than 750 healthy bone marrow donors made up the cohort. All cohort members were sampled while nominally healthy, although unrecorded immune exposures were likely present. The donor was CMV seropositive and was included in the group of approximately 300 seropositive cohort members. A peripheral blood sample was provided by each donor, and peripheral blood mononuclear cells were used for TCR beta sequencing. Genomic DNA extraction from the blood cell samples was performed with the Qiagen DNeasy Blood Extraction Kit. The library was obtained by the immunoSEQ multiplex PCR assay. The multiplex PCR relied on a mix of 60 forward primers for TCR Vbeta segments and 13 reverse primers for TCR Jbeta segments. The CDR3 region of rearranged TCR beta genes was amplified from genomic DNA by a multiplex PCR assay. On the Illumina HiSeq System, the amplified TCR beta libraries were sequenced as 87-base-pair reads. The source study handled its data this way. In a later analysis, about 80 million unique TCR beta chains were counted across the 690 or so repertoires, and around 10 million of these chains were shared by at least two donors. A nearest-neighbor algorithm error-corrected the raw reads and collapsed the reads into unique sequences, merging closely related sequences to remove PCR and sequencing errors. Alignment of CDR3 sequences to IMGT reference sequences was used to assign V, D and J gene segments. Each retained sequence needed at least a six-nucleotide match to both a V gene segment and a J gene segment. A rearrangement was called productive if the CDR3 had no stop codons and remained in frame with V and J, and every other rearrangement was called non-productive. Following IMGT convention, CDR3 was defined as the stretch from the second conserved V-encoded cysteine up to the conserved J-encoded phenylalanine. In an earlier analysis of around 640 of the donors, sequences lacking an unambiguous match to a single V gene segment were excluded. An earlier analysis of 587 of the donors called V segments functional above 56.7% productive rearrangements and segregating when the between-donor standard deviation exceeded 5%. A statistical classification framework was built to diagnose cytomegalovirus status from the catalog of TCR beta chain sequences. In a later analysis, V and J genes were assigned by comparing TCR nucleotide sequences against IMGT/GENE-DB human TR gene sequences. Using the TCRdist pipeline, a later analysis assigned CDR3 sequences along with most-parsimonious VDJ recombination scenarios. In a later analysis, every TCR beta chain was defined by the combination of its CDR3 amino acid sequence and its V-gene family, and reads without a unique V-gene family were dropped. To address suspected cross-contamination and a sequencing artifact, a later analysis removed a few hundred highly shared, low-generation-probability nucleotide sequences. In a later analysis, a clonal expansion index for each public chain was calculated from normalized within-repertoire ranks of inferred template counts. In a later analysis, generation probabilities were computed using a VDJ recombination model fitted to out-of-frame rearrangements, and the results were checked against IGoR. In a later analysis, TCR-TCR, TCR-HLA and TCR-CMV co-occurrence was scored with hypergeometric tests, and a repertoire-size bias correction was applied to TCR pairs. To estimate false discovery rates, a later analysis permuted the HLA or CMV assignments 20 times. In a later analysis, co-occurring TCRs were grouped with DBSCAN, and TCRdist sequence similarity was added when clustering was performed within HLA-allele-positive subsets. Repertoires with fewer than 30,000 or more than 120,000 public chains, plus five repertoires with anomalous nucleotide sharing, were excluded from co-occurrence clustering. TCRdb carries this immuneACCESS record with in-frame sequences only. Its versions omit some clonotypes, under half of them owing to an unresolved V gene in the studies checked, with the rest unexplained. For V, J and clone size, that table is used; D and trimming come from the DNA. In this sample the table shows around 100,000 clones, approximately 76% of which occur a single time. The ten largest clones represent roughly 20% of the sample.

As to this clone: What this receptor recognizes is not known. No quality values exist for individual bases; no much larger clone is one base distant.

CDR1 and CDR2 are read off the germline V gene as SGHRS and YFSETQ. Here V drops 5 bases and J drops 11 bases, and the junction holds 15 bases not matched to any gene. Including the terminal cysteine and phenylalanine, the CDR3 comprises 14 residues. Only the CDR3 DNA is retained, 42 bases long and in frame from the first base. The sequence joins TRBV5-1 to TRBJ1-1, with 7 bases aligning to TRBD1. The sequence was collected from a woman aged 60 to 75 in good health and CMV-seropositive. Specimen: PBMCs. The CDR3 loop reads CASRVMTDRVLAFF. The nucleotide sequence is TGCGCCAGCAGAGTGATGACAGACAGGGTCCTCGCTTTCTTT.